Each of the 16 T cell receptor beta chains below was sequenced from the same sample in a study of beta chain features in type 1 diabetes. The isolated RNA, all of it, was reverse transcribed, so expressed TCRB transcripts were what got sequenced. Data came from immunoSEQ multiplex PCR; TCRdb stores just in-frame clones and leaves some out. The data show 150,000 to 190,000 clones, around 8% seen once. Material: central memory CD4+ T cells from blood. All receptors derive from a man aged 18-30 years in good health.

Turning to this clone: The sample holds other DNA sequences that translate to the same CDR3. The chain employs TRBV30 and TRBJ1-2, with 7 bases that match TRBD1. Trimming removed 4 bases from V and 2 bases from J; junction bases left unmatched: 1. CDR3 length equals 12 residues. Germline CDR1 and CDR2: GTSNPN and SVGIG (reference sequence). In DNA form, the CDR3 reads TGTGCCTGGACAGGGGGAAACTATGGCTACACCTTC. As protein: CAWTGGNYGYTF.

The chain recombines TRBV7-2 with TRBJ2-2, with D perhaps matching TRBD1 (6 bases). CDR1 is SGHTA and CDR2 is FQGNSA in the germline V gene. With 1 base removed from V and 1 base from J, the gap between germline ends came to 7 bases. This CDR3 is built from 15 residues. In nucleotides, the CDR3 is TGTGCCAGCAGCTTAGACAGGGTGAACACCGGGGAGCTGTTTTTT. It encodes CASSLDRVNTGELFF. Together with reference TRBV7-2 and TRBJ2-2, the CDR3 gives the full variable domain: GAGVSQSPSNKVTEKGKDVELRCDPISGHTALYWYRQSLGQGLEFLIYFQGNSAPDKSGLPSDRFSAERTGGSVSTLTIQRTQQEDSAVYLCASSLDRVNTGELFFGEGSRLTVL.

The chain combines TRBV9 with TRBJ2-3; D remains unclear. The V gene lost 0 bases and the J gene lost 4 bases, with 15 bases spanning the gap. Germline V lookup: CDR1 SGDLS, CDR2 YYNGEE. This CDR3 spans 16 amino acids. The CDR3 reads CASSVDGQAQSDTQYF. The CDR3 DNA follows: TGTGCCAGCAGCGTAGACGGCCAGGCCCAATCAGATACGCAGTATTTT.

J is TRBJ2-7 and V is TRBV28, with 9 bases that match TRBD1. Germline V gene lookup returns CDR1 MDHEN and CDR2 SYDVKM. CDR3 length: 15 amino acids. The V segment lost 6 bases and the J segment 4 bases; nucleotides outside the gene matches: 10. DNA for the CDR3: TGTGCCAGCAGCCAGAGAGACAGGGGGTCGTACGAGCAGTACTTC. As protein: CASSQRDRGSYEQYF.

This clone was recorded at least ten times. The CDR3 protein is CASSLVGINQETQYF. Here the CDR3 DNA reads TGTGCCAGCAGCCTCGTCGGGATTAACCAAGAGACCCAGTACTTC. The chain links TRBV5-4 to TRBJ2-5; a possible D gene is TRBD2 (5 bases). Trimming stripped 4 bases from V and 0 bases from J, with 13 bases between. The length of the CDR3 is 15 residues. Looked up from germline, CDR1 is SGHNT and CDR2 is YYREEE (reference sequence).

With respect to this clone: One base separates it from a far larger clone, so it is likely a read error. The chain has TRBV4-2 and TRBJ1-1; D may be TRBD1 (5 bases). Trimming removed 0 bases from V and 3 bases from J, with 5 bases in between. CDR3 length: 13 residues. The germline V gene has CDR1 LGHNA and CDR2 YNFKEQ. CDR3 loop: CASSQDRDTEAFF. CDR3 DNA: TGTGCCAGCAGCCAAGACAGGGACACTGAAGCTTTCTTT.

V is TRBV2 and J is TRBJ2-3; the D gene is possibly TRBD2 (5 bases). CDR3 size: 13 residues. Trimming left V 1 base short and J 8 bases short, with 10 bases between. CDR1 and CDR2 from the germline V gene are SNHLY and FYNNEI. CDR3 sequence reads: CASSEERSGTQYF. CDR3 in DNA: TGTGCCAGCAGTGAAGAGCGGAGCGGTACGCAGTATTTT.

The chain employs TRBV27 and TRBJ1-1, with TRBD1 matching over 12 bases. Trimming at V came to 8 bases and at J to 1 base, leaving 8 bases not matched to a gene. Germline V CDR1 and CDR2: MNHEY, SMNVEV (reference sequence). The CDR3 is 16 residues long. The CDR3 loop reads CASARGDRGPNTEAFF. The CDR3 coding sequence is TGTGCCAGCGCGAGGGGGGACAGGGGGCCGAACACTGAAGCTTTCTTT.

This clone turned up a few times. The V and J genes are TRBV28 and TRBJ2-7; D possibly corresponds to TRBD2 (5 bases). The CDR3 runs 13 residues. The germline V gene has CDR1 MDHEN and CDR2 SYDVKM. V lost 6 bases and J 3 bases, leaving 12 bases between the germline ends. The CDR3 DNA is TGTGCCAGCAGCCGAGGAGGAGTCTACGAGCAGTACTTC. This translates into CASSRGGVYEQYF.

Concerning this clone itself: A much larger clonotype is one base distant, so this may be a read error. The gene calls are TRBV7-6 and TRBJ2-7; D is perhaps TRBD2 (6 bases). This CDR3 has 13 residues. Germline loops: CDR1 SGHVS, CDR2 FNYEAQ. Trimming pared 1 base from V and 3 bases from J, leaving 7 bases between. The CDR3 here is CASSLGTNYEQYF. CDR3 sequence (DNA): TGTGCCAGCAGCTTAGGGACTAACTACGAGCAGTACTTC.

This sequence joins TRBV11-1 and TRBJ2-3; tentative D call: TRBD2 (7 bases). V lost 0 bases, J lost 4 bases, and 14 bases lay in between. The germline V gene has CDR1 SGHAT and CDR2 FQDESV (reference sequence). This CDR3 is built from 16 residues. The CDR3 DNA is TGTGCCAGCAGCTTAGCGAGGGGGGGCCGCGCAGATACGCAGTATTTT. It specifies CASSLARGGRADTQYF.

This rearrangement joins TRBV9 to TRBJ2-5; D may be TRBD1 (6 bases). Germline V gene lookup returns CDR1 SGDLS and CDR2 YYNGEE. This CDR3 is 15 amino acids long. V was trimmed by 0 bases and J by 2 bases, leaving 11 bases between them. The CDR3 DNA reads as TGTGCCAGCAGCGTAGCTCCAGGGACACAAGAGACCCAGTACTTC. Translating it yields CASSVAPGTQETQYF.

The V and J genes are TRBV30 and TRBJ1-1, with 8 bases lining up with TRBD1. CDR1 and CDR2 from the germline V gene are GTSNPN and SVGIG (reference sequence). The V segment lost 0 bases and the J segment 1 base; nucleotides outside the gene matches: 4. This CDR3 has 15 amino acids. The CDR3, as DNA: TGTGCCTGGAGTGTACAGGGGGGGAGGAACACTGAAGCTTTCTTT. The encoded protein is CAWSVQGGRNTEAFF.

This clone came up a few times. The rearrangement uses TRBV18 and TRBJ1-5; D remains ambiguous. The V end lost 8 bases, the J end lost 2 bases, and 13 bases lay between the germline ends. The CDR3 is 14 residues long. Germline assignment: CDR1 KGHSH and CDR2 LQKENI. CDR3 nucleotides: TGTGCCAGCGCTCGTGAGGGCGGCAATCAGCCCCAGCATTTT. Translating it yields CASAREGGNQPQHF.

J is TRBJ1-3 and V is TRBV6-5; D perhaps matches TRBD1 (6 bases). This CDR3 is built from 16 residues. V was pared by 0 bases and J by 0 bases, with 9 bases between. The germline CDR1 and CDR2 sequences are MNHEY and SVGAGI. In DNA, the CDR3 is TGTGCCAGCAGTTACTCGGACAGCCTCTCTGGAAACACCATATATTTT. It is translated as CASSYSDSLSGNTIYF.

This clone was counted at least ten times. CDR3 sequence reads: CASRGQLGYGYTF. CDR3 bases: TGTGCCAGCAGGGGACAGCTCGGCTATGGCTACACCTTC. V and J are TRBV25-1 and TRBJ1-2; 7 bases line up with TRBD1. Unmatched junction bases numbered 5, after V lost 6 bases and J lost 4 bases. Looked up from germline, CDR1 is MGHDK and CDR2 is SYGVNS. The CDR3 sequence is 13 residues long.